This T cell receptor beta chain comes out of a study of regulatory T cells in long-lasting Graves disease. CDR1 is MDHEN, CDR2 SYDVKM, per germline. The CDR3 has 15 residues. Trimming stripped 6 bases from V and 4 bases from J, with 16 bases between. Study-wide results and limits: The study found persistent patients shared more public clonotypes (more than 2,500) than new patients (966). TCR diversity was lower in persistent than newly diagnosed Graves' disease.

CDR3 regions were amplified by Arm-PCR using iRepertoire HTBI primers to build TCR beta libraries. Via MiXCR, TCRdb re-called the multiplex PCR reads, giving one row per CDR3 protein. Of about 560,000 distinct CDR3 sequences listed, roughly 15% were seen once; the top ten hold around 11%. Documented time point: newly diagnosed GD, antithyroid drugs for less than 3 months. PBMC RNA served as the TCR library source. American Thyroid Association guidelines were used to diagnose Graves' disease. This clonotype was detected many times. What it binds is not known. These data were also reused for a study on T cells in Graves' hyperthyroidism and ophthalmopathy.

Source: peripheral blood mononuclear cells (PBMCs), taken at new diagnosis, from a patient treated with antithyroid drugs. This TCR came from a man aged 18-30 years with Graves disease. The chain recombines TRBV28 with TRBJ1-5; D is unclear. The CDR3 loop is CASSPFATKNQPQHF. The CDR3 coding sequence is TGTGCCAGCAGCCCCTTCGCGACGAAAAATCAGCCCCAGCATTTT.